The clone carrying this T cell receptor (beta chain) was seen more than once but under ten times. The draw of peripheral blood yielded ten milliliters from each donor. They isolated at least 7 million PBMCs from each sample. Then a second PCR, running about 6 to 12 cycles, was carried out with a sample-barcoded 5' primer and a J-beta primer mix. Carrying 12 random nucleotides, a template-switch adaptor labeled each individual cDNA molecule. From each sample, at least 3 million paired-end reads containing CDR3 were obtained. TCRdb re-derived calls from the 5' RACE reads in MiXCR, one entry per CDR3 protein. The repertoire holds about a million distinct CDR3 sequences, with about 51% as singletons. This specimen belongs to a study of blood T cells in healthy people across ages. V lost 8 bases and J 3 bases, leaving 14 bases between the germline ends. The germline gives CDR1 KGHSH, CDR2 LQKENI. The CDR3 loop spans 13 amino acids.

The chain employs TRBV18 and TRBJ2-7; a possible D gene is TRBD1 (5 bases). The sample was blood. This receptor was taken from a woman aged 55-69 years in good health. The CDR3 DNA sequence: TGTGCCAGCAGCCCCCAAGGGGACTACGAGCAGTACTTC. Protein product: CASSPQGDYEQYF.